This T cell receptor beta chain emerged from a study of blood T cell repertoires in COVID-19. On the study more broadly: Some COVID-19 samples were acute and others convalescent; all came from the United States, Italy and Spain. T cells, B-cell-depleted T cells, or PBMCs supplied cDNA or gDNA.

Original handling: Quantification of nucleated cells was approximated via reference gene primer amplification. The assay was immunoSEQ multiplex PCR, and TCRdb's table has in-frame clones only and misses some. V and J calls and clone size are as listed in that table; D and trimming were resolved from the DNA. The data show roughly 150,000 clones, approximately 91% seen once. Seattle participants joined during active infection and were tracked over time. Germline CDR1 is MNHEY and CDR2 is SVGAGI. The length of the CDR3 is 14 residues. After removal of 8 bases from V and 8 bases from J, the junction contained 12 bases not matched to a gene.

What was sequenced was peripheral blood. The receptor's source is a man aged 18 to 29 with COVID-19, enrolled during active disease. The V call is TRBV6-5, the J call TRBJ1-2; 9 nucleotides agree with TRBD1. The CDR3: CASGYYRGQIGYTF. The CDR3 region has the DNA TGTGCCAGCGGGTATTACAGGGGGCAAATCGGCTACACCTTC.